The sample holds many counts of the clone carrying this T cell receptor beta chain. Its specificity is unknown. Amplification targeted TCR beta CDR3 regions from RNA transcripts. The primer set for the first-round RT-PCR of the TCR CDR3 was HTBI. In TCRdb, the multiplex PCR reads were re-called with MiXCR into one record per CDR3 protein. There are 600,000 to 900,000 distinct CDR3 sequences in the sample; approximately 16% occur only once, and 8.4% lies in the top ten. The data stem from a study of T cells in Graves' hyperthyroidism and ophthalmopathy. Notes on the study in general: Blood also held most thyroid clonotypes expanded beyond 0.001.

This clonotype was obtained from a man aged 18 to 30 with Graves' hyperthyroidism. The sample comprised blood.

The CDR3 is CASSLGTVTDTQYF. For the CDR3, the DNA is TGTGCCAGCAGCCTTGGGACAGTCACAGATACGCAGTATTTT. The chain uses TRBV7-9 and TRBJ2-3; TRBD1 matches 7 bases. Germline CDR1 reads SEHNR; CDR2 reads FQNEAQ (reference sequence). The CDR3 length is 14 residues. With V trimmed by 5 bases and J by 2 bases, 4 bases remained unmatched.